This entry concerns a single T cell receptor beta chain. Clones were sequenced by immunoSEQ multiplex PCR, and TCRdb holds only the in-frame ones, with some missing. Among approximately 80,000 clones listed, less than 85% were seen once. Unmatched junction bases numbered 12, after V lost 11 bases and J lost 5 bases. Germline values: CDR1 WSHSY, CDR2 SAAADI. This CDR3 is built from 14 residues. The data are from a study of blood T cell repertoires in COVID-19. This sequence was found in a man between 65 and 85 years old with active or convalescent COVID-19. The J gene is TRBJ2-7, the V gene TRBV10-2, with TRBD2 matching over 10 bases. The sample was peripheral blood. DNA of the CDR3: TGCGCCGCGGGGAAGCGGGGGGGCCTGGACGAGCAGTACTTC. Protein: CAAGKRGGLDEQYF.